Below, one T cell receptor (beta chain) is given with its context. The data originate from a study of T cells in tuberculosis. The protocol was immunoSEQ multiplex PCR, while the TCRdb copy is restricted to in-frame clones and leaves out a portion. The sample contains roughly 59,000 clones, 81% of which appear only once. Thawed, overnight-rested PBMC were stained with GMM-loaded CD1B tetramer, viability dye and anti-CD3, then sorted. The lipid loaded on the CD1B tetramers was C32 glucose monomycolate from Rhodococcus equi. J lost 0 bases, V lost 4 bases, and 5 bases had no gene match. In germline, CDR1 is SGHRS, CDR2 YFSETQ. The CDR3 totals 16 residues.

The V call is TRBV5-1, the J call TRBJ2-2; the match to TRBD2 covers 8 bases. What was sequenced was CD1b-GMM tetramer-negative cells sorted from PBMCs. The clonotype originates from an adult woman with latent tuberculosis. The CDR3, as DNA: TGCGCCAGCAGCGGTCCAGCGGGAGCGAACACCGGGGAGCTGTTTTTT. Protein: CASSGPAGANTGELFF.